This T cell receptor beta chain derives from a study of blood T cell repertoires in COVID-19. The overall study: The analysed material was cDNA or gDNA that came from T cells, B-cell-depleted T cells, or PBMCs.

Original analysis: Quantification of nucleated cells was approximated via reference gene primer amplification. Libraries were prepared by immunoSEQ multiplex PCR; TCRdb keeps only in-frame clonotypes and omits some of them. Clone size and V and J calls were adopted from that table, with D and trimming inferred from the DNA. The sample shows about 400,000 clones, 88% of them seen only once. Source material: PBMCs or T cells enriched from blood (not recorded which). This receptor was obtained from a woman aged 40 to 50 with acute COVID-19.

CDR3 region: CASRQTHLARGNQPQHF. In DNA form, the CDR3 reads TGTGCCAGCAGACAAACCCATCTCGCGAGGGGCAATCAGCCCCAGCATTTT. This chain links TRBV28 with TRBJ1-5; D unresolved. Trimming removed 6 bases from V and 2 bases from J, with 20 bases in between. In germline, CDR1 is MDHEN, CDR2 SYDVKM. The CDR3 runs 17 residues.